This passage covers 17 T cell receptor beta chains from one sample sequenced in a study of cytomegalovirus exposure and HLA in healthy donors. The PCR employed 60 Vbeta primers together with 13 Jbeta primers. TCRdb keeps only in-frame clones here, not all; method: immunoSEQ multiplex PCR. The data contain about 200,000 clones, 82% of them seen just once; the ten biggest clones take up approximately 0.098%. What was sequenced was PBMCs. These receptors all come from a boy between 2 and 10 years old in good health and CMV-seronegative.

The V gene is TRBV4-2, the J gene TRBJ2-5; 8 bases fit TRBD2. V dropped 6 bases and J dropped 2; count of bases not matched to a gene: 8. Germline loops: CDR1 LGHNA, CDR2 YNFKEQ. CDR3 length: 15 residues. The CDR3 DNA sequence: TGTGCCAGCAGTCCCGCGGGGGGACGACAAGAGACCCAGTACTTC. This translates into CASSPAGGRQETQYF.

The chain joins TRBV29-1 to TRBJ2-2; 10 nucleotides align to TRBD2. The CDR3 is 14 residues long. With V trimmed by 4 bases and J by 4 bases, 3 bases remained unmatched. Germline CDR1 reads SQVTM; CDR2 reads ANQGSEA. The DNA for the CDR3 is TGCAGCGTTGGCAGCGGGGGGGGCACCGGGGAGCTGTTTTTT. It translates to CSVGSGGGTGELFF.

In its sample, this clone was seen once. CDR3 in DNA: TGTGCCAGCAGCTTATCGATTTCGGCAGGGGAGCCCCAGCATTTT. Its protein is CASSLSISAGEPQHF. The chain links TRBV11-2 to TRBJ1-5; D might be TRBD1 (6 bases). The CDR3 covers 15 residues. Trimming took off 2 bases at V and 8 bases at J, with 16 bases between the two ends. Germline V gene sequence: CDR1 SGHAT, CDR2 FQNNGV. Complete variable domain (other parts from reference TRBV11-2 and TRBJ1-5): EAGVAQSPRYKIIEKRQSVAFWCNPISGHATLYWYQQILGQGPKLLIQFQNNGVVDDSQLPKDRFSAERLKGVDSTLKIQPAKLEDSAVYLCASSLSISAGEPQHFGDGTRLSIL.

Here the CDR3 reads CASSQGLAGAAQFF. CDR3 DNA: TGCGCCAGCAGCCAAGGGCTAGCGGGGGCCGCTCAGTTCTTC. V is TRBV4-1 and J is TRBJ2-1; 10 bases align to TRBD2. Germline V gives CDR1 MGHRA, CDR2 YSYEKL. Trimming cost V 1 base and J 13 bases; bases outside gene matches: 7. This CDR3 spans 14 amino acids.

This clone appeared once. This rearrangement joins TRBV15 to TRBJ2-7, with D possibly being TRBD1 (6 bases). The CDR3 runs 16 residues. V was cut by 0 bases and J by 1 base, with 13 bases left in between. The V gene's germline CDR1 is LNHNV and CDR2 YYDKDF (reference sequence). For the CDR3, the DNA is TGTGCCACCAGCAGAGAGTGGATTGGACAGTCCTACGAGCAGTACTTC. Translated, it gives CATSREWIGQSYEQYF. The whole variable domain, remainder taken from reference TRBV15 and TRBJ2-7, is DAMVIQNPRYQVTQFGKPVTLSCSQTLNHNVMYWYQQKSSQAPKLLFHYYDKDFNNEADTPDNFQSRRPNTSFCFLDIRSPGLGDTAMYLCATSREWIGQSYEQYFGPGTRLTVT.

This clone was recorded a few times. The chain is built from TRBV15 and TRBJ2-2; 7 bases fit TRBD1. Trimming took 3 bases from V and 2 from J; bases not matched to a gene: 3. From germline, CDR1 is LNHNV and CDR2 YYDKDF (reference sequence). The CDR3 has 15 amino acids. The CDR3 region has the DNA TGTGCCACCAGCAGGAGGGACAGCAACACCGGGGAGCTGTTTTTT. Protein sequence: CATSRRDSNTGELFF.

The chain couples TRBV11-1 to TRBJ2-1; 9 bases fit TRBD2. The CDR3 loop spans 18 amino acids. CDR1 and CDR2 from the germline V gene are SGHAT and FQDESV (reference sequence). The V segment lost 4 bases and the J segment 7 bases; nucleotides outside the gene matches: 17. CDR3 sequence reads: CASSSRAGLAGAKNEQFF. The CDR3 DNA sequence: TGTGCCAGCAGCTCCAGGGCAGGGTTAGCGGGGGCCAAGAATGAGCAGTTCTTC.

This sequence joins TRBV18 and TRBJ2-7; D is undetermined. Trimming left V 0 bases short and J 0 bases short, with 6 bases between. Germline V gene lookup returns CDR1 KGHSH and CDR2 LQKENI. The length of the CDR3 is 14 residues. The CDR3 protein is CASSPPVSSYEQYF. DNA for the CDR3: TGTGCCAGCTCACCACCCGTTAGCTCCTACGAGCAGTACTTC.

In its sample, this clone was seen once. The V and J genes are TRBV18 and TRBJ1-1; 7 positions agree with TRBD1. Unmatched junction bases numbered 9, after V lost 4 bases and J lost 10 bases. CDR1 is KGHSH and CDR2 is LQKENI in the germline V gene. The CDR3 is 13 amino acids. The CDR3 loop is CASSRTGERGAFF. CDR3 nucleotide sequence: TGTGCCAGCTCACGAACAGGGGAAAGGGGAGCTTTCTTT.

V is TRBV7-8 and J is TRBJ1-1, with D possibly matching TRBD1 (5 bases). V dropped 0 bases and J dropped 2 bases, with 7 bases sitting between them. Germline CDR1 reads SGHVS; CDR2 reads FQNEAQ. CDR3 length: 14 residues. For the CDR3, the DNA is TGTGCCAGCAGCTTAGCGGGGGGTAACACTGAAGCTTTCTTT. Its protein product is CASSLAGGNTEAFF.

The chain links TRBV4-1 to TRBJ1-1, with D possibly being TRBD1 (5 bases). Germline-derived CDR1 and CDR2 are MGHRA and YSYEKL. The CDR3 sequence is 17 residues long. V was cut by 3 bases and J by 4 bases, with 21 bases left in between. In nucleotides, the CDR3 is TGCGCCAGCAGCCACCAAGCGGGGGGAGGGGAGAGCACTGAAGCTTTCTTT. This encodes CASSHQAGGGESTEAFF.

The chain links TRBV5-6 to TRBJ1-4; D gene uncertain. Germline V lookup: CDR1 SGHDT, CDR2 YYEEEE. CDR3 length: 14 residues. V shed 4 bases and J shed 3 bases, with 10 bases lying between them. Written as DNA, the CDR3 is TGTGCCAGCAGCCCGGCCGGGTCTAATGAAAAACTGTTTTTT. Its protein product is CASSPAGSNEKLFF.

The chain has TRBV9 and TRBJ2-7; tentatively, D is TRBD2 (6 bases). There are 14 residues in the CDR3. Looked up from germline, CDR1 is SGDLS and CDR2 is YYNGEE. V lost 4 bases and J lost 4, with 15 bases in between. The CDR3 DNA is TGTGCCAGCAGCTCAGGCGGGGATGGATACGAGCAGTACTTC. Translating it yields CASSSGGDGYEQYF.

The rearrangement links TRBV5-8 to TRBJ2-5; 15 positions match TRBD2. The V gene's germline CDR1 is SGHTS and CDR2 YDEGEE. The CDR3 totals 17 residues. V lost 4 bases and J lost 0; bases outside the gene matches: 4. CDR3 amino acids: CASSGGLAGGHQETQYF. The CDR3 nucleotides are TGTGCCAGCAGCGGGGGACTAGCGGGGGGTCACCAAGAGACCCAGTACTTC.

The chain combines TRBV5-8 with TRBJ2-7; 10 nucleotides align to TRBD1. J gave up 3 bases and V 4 bases, and 7 bases lay outside the gene matches. Germline V lookup: CDR1 SGHTS, CDR2 YDEGEE. The length of the CDR3 is 15 residues. The CDR3 nucleotides are TGTGCCAGCAGCCTCAGAGGGACAGGGGACTACGAGCAGTACTTC. Translated, it gives CASSLRGTGDYEQYF.

V is TRBV27 and J is TRBJ2-5; D gene uncertain. The ends were cut back, 4 bases at V and 1 base at J, with 7 bases in the middle. Germline V gene sequence: CDR1 MNHEY, CDR2 SMNVEV (reference sequence). The CDR3 totals 13 residues. Here the CDR3 DNA reads TGTGCCAGCAGTTCTGCAGGCCAAGAGACCCAGTACTTC. Translating gives CASSSAGQETQYF.

The chain recombines TRBV7-2 with TRBJ2-5; 7 bases align to TRBD2. The V gene's germline CDR1 is SGHTA and CDR2 FQGNSA. The CDR3 runs to 14 residues. V shed 5 bases, J shed 3 bases, and the junction held 6 bases outside the gene matches. CDR3 coding DNA: TGTGCCAGCAGCCCCCCGGGACTAAAAGAGACCCAGTACTTC. Amino acids: CASSPPGLKETQYF.